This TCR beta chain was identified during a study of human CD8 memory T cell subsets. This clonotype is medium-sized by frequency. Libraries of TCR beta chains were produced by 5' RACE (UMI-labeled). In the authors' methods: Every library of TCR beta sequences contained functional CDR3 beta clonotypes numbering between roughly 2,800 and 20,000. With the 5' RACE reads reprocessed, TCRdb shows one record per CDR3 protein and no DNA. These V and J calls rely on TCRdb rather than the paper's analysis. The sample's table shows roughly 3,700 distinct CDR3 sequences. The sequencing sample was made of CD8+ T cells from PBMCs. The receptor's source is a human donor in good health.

The CDR3 reads CASSLSGGLYEQYF. V gene TRBV27 combines with J gene TRBJ2-7; as DNA is missing, the TRBD1 call by TCRdb cannot be tested. This CDR3 comprises 14 residues. Germline CDR1 reads MNHEY; CDR2 reads SMNVEV (reference sequence).